These 10 T cell receptor beta chains share one sample of origin, sequenced in a study of blood T cell repertoires in COVID-19. Generated by immunoSEQ multiplex PCR, the TCRdb table keeps only in-frame clones and is missing some. The data contain under 70,000 clones, about 87% of them seen just once; the ten biggest clones take up approximately 6%. Material for sequencing was peripheral blood. The receptors were gathered from a woman aged 55-69 years with COVID-19, enrolled during active disease.

V usage is TRBV4-1 and J usage is TRBJ2-1, with 9 bases matching TRBD2. Germline V gives CDR1 MGHRA, CDR2 YSYEKL. The ends lost 1 base at V and 5 bases at J; junction bases unmatched: 6. There are 16 residues in the CDR3. Here the CDR3 DNA reads TGCGCCAGCAGCCAAGTATTCTCTAGCGGGAACAATGAGCAGTTCTTC. This translates into CASSQVFSSGNNEQFF.

The V and J genes are TRBV11-3 and TRBJ1-1, with D uncertain. This CDR3 region has 13 residues. CDR1 is SGHNT, CDR2 YENEEA, per germline. With 1 base removed from V and 4 bases from J, the gap between germline ends came to 7 bases. CDR3 sequence reads: CASSLGGVTEAFF. The DNA of the CDR3 is TGTGCCAGCAGCTTAGGGGGAGTCACTGAAGCTTTCTTT.

The chain recombines TRBV14 with TRBJ1-2; D is ambiguous. The CDR3 contains 15 residues. Looked up from germline, CDR1 is SGHDN and CDR2 is FVKESK. V lost 1 base and J 2 bases, leaving 11 bases between the germline ends. The CDR3 DNA is TGTGCCAGCAGCCAAGTCTTGGGCGGGAACTATGGCTACACCTTC. Amino acid sequence: CASSQVLGGNYGYTF.

The CDR3 reads CASSLSRGSGSVAKNIQYF. CDR3 DNA: TGTGCCAGCAGTTTATCCAGGGGTAGCGGGAGTGTAGCCAAAAACATTCAGTACTTC. V is TRBV27 and J is TRBJ2-4, with 9 bases lining up with TRBD2. Germline CDR1 is MNHEY and CDR2 is SMNVEV (reference sequence). The CDR3 covers 19 residues. The trim removed 0 bases at V and 0 bases at J, leaving 9 bases unmatched.

The chain is built from TRBV2 and TRBJ2-3, with D maybe TRBD2 (6 bases). Trimming pared 3 bases from V and 1 base from J, leaving 14 bases between. Germline assignment: CDR1 SNHLY and CDR2 FYNNEI. The CDR3 totals 16 residues. The CDR3 DNA reads as TGTGCCAGCAGTGACCGGAGGGTTGTTGGCACAGATACGCAGTATTTT. Residues: CASSDRRVVGTDTQYF.

The chain uses TRBV6-5 and TRBJ2-1; the D gene is possibly TRBD1 (5 bases). CDR1 and CDR2 (germline): MNHEY, SVGAGI. This CDR3 spans 13 amino acids. Between the trimmed V and J ends, which lost 6 bases and 4 bases, there was a span of 10 bases. The CDR3 region has the DNA TGTGCCAGCAGAGCAACAGGTTACAATGAGCAGTTCTTC. Its protein product is CASRATGYNEQFF.

The chain joins TRBV13 to TRBJ2-2; a weak D match, TRBD2 (5 bases). Germline CDR1 is PRHDT and CDR2 is FYEKMQ (reference sequence). Trimming shortened V by 3 bases and J by 1 base, and 12 bases separated the two germline ends. CDR3 size: 16 residues. CDR3 residues: CASSFLTRKNTGELFF. Written as DNA, the CDR3 is TGTGCCAGCAGCTTTCTTACTAGAAAGAACACCGGGGAGCTGTTTTTT.

The gene calls are TRBV25-1 and TRBJ2-1, with 11 bases identical to TRBD2. CDR3 length: 18 residues. V dropped 1 base and J dropped 1; count of bases not matched to a gene: 6. Germline loops: CDR1 MGHDK, CDR2 SYGVNS. CDR3 nucleotide sequence: TGTGCCAGCAGTGAATGGGGTACTAGCGGGAGTTCCTACAATGAGCAGTTCTTC. It translates to CASSEWGTSGSSYNEQFF.

V usage is TRBV13 and J usage is TRBJ2-1, with 8 bases lining up with TRBD2. Germline V gene lookup returns CDR1 PRHDT and CDR2 FYEKMQ (reference sequence). V was pared by 3 bases and J by 10 bases, with 11 bases of the junction left unmatched. The CDR3 totals 15 residues. The CDR3 nucleotides are TGTGCCAGCAGCTTTGGTCTCCTAGCGGGCGGGGAGCAGTTCTTC. Amino acid sequence: CASSFGLLAGGEQFF.

The J gene is TRBJ2-1, the V gene TRBV24-1; maybe TRBD2 (5 bases). The CDR3 covers 13 residues. The germline V and J ends were trimmed by 9 bases and 8 bases, with 16 bases remaining between them. CDR1 KGHDR and CDR2 SFDVKD come from the germline V gene. CDR3 DNA sequence: TGTGCCACCGGGAGAGAGTTTGGTGATGAGCAGTTCTTC. Translated, it gives CATGREFGDEQFF.